The source of this TCR beta chain is a study of shared clonotypes between healthy human individuals. Study results and caveats: Enrolling few donors narrowed the genetic and exposure-history diversity that was represented.

The germline V gene encodes CDR1 KGHSH and CDR2 LQKENI. The V end lost 0 bases, the J end lost 4 bases, and 10 bases lay between the germline ends. The CDR3 spans 14 residues. Clones were sequenced by immunoSEQ multiplex PCR, and TCRdb holds only the in-frame ones, with some missing. The table lists fewer than 200,000 clones, approximately 95% of them singletons. With respect to this clone: Its specificity is not known.

The chain uses TRBV18 and TRBJ2-7, with no clear D. What was sequenced was naive CD4+ T cells sorted from blood. Subset defined: CD45RA+ positively selected. The receptor comes from a woman in her thirties in good health. CDR3 amino acids: CASSPPTGAYEQYF. In DNA form, the CDR3 reads TGTGCCAGCTCACCACCCACCGGAGCATACGAGCAGTACTTC.